Given below is one T cell receptor (beta chain) in context. Data came from immunoSEQ multiplex PCR; TCRdb stores just in-frame clones and leaves some out. This table has approximately 90,000 clones, 90% to 95% appearing once. The sample is drawn from a study of T cell changes during pregnancy in multiple sclerosis. This CDR3 has 17 residues. Losses at the gene ends were 6 bases for V and 2 bases for J; bases not matched to a gene: 14. The germline gives CDR1 MNHEY, CDR2 SMNVEV (reference sequence). The specimen was peripheral blood, collected after pregnancy. The clonotype originates from a female donor in good health, enrolled as a control in a pregnancy study. The chain couples TRBV27 to TRBJ1-1; 8 bases map to TRBD1. The CDR3 DNA reads TGTGCCAGCAGCCAAACCTCTGGGGCAGGGGGCAACACTGAAGCTTTCTTT. Amino acid sequence: CASSQTSGAGGNTEAFF.